Listed below are T cell receptor beta chains from one sample, sequenced in a study of blood T cell repertoires in COVID-19. Sequencing was performed with immunoSEQ multiplex PCR; in TCRdb, only in-frame clones are kept and a portion is missing. The sample lists 75,000 to 85,000 clones, about four fifths occurring once. The specimen was peripheral blood. The receptors here all came from a human donor in a cohort sampled during active COVID-19. CDR3s include the opening cysteine and the closing phenylalanine or tryptophan. Each record gives: D gene, J gene, clone size, V gene, CDR3 DNA, CDR3 protein. The D gene is left open where the match is weak. Size is stated for part of the rows, as once, few or many counts, or as a class when the clone is expanded.

-	TRBJ1-6	-	TRBV3-1/TRBV3-2	TGTGCCAGCAGCCAACGTTTACAGGGAAATTCACCCCTCCACTTT	CASSQRLQGNSPLHF
TRBD1	TRBJ2-6	-	TRBV7-9	TGTGCCAGCAGCCCCGGGACAGGGAAGACTGGGGCCAACGTCCTGACTTTC	CASSPGTGKTGANVLTF
-	TRBJ2-7	once	TRBV2	TGTGCCAGCAGTGATCAGCAGGTTTCCTACGAGCAGTACTTC	CASSDQQVSYEQYF
-	TRBJ2-7	-	TRBV12-3/TRBV12-4	TGTGCCAGCAGCAGGACATTTTACGAGCAGTACTTC	CASSRTFYEQYF
TRBD1	TRBJ1-6	-	TRBV5-4	TGTGCCAGCAGTCATGAACAGGGGTCCTATAATTCACCCCTCCACTTT	CASSHEQGSYNSPLHF
-	TRBJ1-1	-	TRBV7-2	TGTGCCAGCAGCCTAATGGACATAAACACTGAAGCTTTCTTT	CASSLMDINTEAFF
TRBD1	TRBJ1-6	-	TRBV6-1	TGTGCCAGCAGTGAGAGGGGGACAGAAAGCTCCTATAATTCACCCCTCCACTTT	CASSERGTESSYNSPLHF
TRBD1	TRBJ2-1	-	TRBV6-5	TGTGCCAGCAGCTTGACAGGGTCCTACAATGAGCAGTTCTTC	CASSLTGSYNEQFF
-	TRBJ2-7	-	TRBV20-1	TGCAGTGCTAGTAAGTTGACACAAACCTACGAGCAGTACTTC	CSASKLTQTYEQYF
TRBD1	TRBJ1-6	-	TRBV3-1/TRBV3-2	TGTGCCAGCAGCCCCTACAGGGGAAGCTCCTATAATTCACCCCTCCACTTT	CASSPYRGSSYNSPLHF
TRBD2	TRBJ2-7	-	TRBV7-3	TGTGCCAGCAGCCGGGGGACTAGCGGATACGAGCAGTACTTC	CASSRGTSGYEQYF
-	TRBJ2-2	few	TRBV6-4	TGTGCCAGCAGGCGGTCGAACACCGGGGAGCTGTTTTTT	CASRRSNTGELFF
TRBD1	TRBJ1-2	-	TRBV30	TGTGCCTGTACCGGGACAGGGATTAACTATGGCTACACCTTC	CACTGTGINYGYTF
TRBD1	TRBJ1-2	-	TRBV18	TGTGCCAGCTCACTCGGACAGGGGGCTAATCGGGATGGCTACACCTTC	CASSLGQGANRDGYTF
-	TRBJ2-1	-	TRBV29-1	TGCAGCGGGAGCATGGGCAATGAGCAGTTCTTC	CSGSMGNEQFF
-	TRBJ2-7	-	TRBV20-1	TGCAGTGCTAGTCCCGGAGGCTCCTACGAGCAGTACTTC	CSASPGGSYEQYF
-	TRBJ1-2	-	TRBV6-2/TRBV6-3	TGTGCCAGCAGTTCCGGGTACTATGGCTACACCTTC	CASSSGYYGYTF
-	TRBJ1-4	-	TRBV27	TGTGCCAGCAGTTTATTATCCGGGACTAAACTGTTTTTT	CASSLLSGTKLFF
TRBD1	TRBJ1-6	-	TRBV5-4	TGTGCCAGCAGCTTGGAAGGCAGGGGGCAGGTTAATTCACCCCTCCACTTT	CASSLEGRGQVNSPLHF
-	TRBJ2-5	once	TRBV5-4	TGTGCCAGCAGCAGACATGAGGGGACCCAGTACTTC	CASSRHEGTQYF
TRBD1	TRBJ1-6	-	TRBV4-1	TGCGCCAGCAGCCAGCCTCCGGGACAGGATAATTCACCCCTCCACTTT	CASSQPPGQDNSPLHF
-	TRBJ2-1	-	TRBV3-1/TRBV3-2	TGTGCCAGCAGCCAACCTCCTGGGGGCCCCTTAAACTACAATGAGCAGTTCTTC	CASSQPPGGPLNYNEQFF
TRBD1	TRBJ1-3	once	TRBV5-4	TGTGCCAGCAGCTCGGGACAGCACTCTGGAAACACCATATATTTT	CASSSGQHSGNTIYF
TRBD1	TRBJ2-1	-	TRBV5-1	TGCGCCAGCAACCGCGGGACAGGGAGCTACGATGAGCAGTTCTTC	CASNRGTGSYDEQFF
TRBD1	TRBJ1-1	-	TRBV6-1	TGTGCCAGCAGTGACAGGGGGGACACTGAAGCTTTCTTT	CASSDRGDTEAFF
TRBD1	TRBJ2-7	-	TRBV3-1/TRBV3-2	TGTGCCAGCAGCCAAGATCGTAGACAGGGGGTGCCCTACGAGCAGTACTTC	CASSQDRRQGVPYEQYF
TRBD2	TRBJ2-5	-	TRBV3-1/TRBV3-2	TGTGCCAGCAGCCAGACCTTAGCGGGGGGTCAAGAGACCCAGTACTTC	CASSQTLAGGQETQYF
-	TRBJ1-2	-	TRBV7-2	TGTGCCAGCAGCTTAGACGACGGGGTATCACGACATGGCTACACCTTC	CASSLDDGVSRHGYTF
TRBD1	TRBJ1-2	-	TRBV11-2	TGTGCCAGCAGCCGGGACAGGGCTAACTATGGCTACACCTTC	CASSRDRANYGYTF
-	TRBJ2-2	-	TRBV3-1/TRBV3-2	TGTGCCAGCAGCTGGGACTGGAACACCGGGGAGCTGTTTTTT	CASSWDWNTGELFF
TRBD1	TRBJ1-1	once	TRBV19	TGTGCCAGTAGTATCGGACAGGGGGAAATGGGTGAAGCTTTCTTT	CASSIGQGEMGEAFF
-	TRBJ2-7	-	TRBV5-1	TGCGCCAGCAGCCGACAAGCCGCCGGCCTAAACTACGAGCAGTACTTC	CASSRQAAGLNYEQYF
-	TRBJ2-7	-	TRBV6-2/TRBV6-3	TGTGCCAGCAGCAGAGACAGGACCTACGAGCAGTACTTC	CASSRDRTYEQYF
-	TRBJ2-7	-	TRBV5-6	TGTGCCAGCAGCCCGGACAGTTACGACGAGCAGTACTTC	CASSPDSYDEQYF
TRBD1	TRBJ1-2	-	TRBV4-3	TGCGCCAGCAGCCAAGCCGGGACAGGGGCCTATGGCTACACCTTC	CASSQAGTGAYGYTF
-	TRBJ1-2	-	TRBV5-4	TGTGCCAGCAGCCCGGACTTGTCCGCGGCGCCGGGTGGCTACACCTTC	CASSPDLSAAPGGYTF
-	TRBJ1-4	-	TRBV9	TGTGCCAGCAGCGCGACAGTAGCGGATAATGAAAAACTGTTTTTT	CASSATVADNEKLFF
-	TRBJ1-1	-	TRBV2	TGTGCCAGCAGTGAAAGTAAGGGAGAGGCTTTCTTT	CASSESKGEAFF
TRBD1	TRBJ1-3	-	TRBV25-1	TGTGCCAGCAGTGAAAGGACAGGTTCTGGAAACACCATATATTTT	CASSERTGSGNTIYF
TRBD2	TRBJ2-7	-	TRBV6-2/TRBV6-3	TGTGCCAGCAGTTGGGGACTTGCACTAGCGGGGGAGCAGTACTTC	CASSWGLALAGEQYF
-	TRBJ2-5	-	TRBV18	TGTGCCAGCTCGGGGAGTCTAGAGACCCAGTACTTC	CASSGSLETQYF
-	TRBJ1-3	-	TRBV18	TGTGCCAGCTCACCAAGCGAGGGAAACACCATATATTTT	CASSPSEGNTIYF
-	TRBJ1-1	-	TRBV6-6	TGTGCCAGCAGTTACGGGCAGGGTGGGTCTCCAGCTTTCTTT	CASSYGQGGSPAFF
TRBD1	TRBJ2-7	-	TRBV14	TGTGCCAGCAGCCAACAGGACAGGGCGAACGAGCAGTACTTC	CASSQQDRANEQYF
-	TRBJ1-5	-	TRBV7-9	TGTGCCAGCAGTACAGGTAATCAGCCCCAGCATTTT	CASSTGNQPQHF
TRBD1	TRBJ1-2	-	TRBV27	TGTGCCAGCAGTGACGGACAGGTTTATGGCTACACCTTC	CASSDGQVYGYTF
-	TRBJ1-1	-	TRBV9	TGTGCCAGCAGCGTAGCTTCAGGGGCATCGTTGAACACTGAAGCTTTCTTT	CASSVASGASLNTEAFF
-	TRBJ2-7	-	TRBV4-3	TGCGCCAGCAGCCAAGGAGAATTTTCCGGCGGGGGCCGCTACGAGCAGTACTTC	CASSQGEFSGGGRYEQYF
-	TRBJ1-4	-	TRBV14	TGTGCCAGCAGCCAAGAGAGGTCCCAGTTAGGGGGAAAACTGTTTTTT	CASSQERSQLGGKLFF
-	TRBJ1-6	few	TRBV4-1	TGCGCCAGCAGCCAATACAGCGGAAATTCACCCCTCCACTTT	CASSQYSGNSPLHF
-	TRBJ2-3	-	TRBV7-2	TGTGCCAGCAGCCGACAAGACGGAGATACGCAGTATTTT	CASSRQDGDTQYF
-	TRBJ1-5	few	TRBV5-1	TGCGCCAGCAGCTTGGCCGGGGGTAGCAATCAGCCCCAGCATTTT	CASSLAGGSNQPQHF
-	TRBJ1-2	-	TRBV5-4	TGTGCCAGCAGCCAGGACATCCGAGGAGACTATGGCTACACCTTC	CASSQDIRGDYGYTF
TRBD1	TRBJ1-1	few	TRBV2	TGTGCCAGCAGGCAGGGGGCCCGAACTGAAGCTTTCTTT	CASRQGARTEAFF
TRBD1	TRBJ1-1	-	TRBV7-9	TGTGCCAGCAGCCCATGGACAGGGACCGGCCAGAACACTGAAGCTTTCTTT	CASSPWTGTGQNTEAFF
-	TRBJ2-6	-	TRBV10-3	TGTGCCATCAACTGGGGGGAGGGGGCCAACGTCCTGACTTTC	CAINWGEGANVLTF
-	TRBJ1-1	-	TRBV18	TGTGCCAGCTCACCCCGGGACACCGAGAACACTGAAGCTTTCTTT	CASSPRDTENTEAFF
-	TRBJ1-2	-	TRBV4-2	TGTGCCAGCAGCCAATCTGGGAGCTATGGCTACACCTTC	CASSQSGSYGYTF
TRBD1	TRBJ2-5	-	TRBV30	TGTGCCTTTGGGACAGGAGGACAAGAGACCCAGTACTTC	CAFGTGGQETQYF